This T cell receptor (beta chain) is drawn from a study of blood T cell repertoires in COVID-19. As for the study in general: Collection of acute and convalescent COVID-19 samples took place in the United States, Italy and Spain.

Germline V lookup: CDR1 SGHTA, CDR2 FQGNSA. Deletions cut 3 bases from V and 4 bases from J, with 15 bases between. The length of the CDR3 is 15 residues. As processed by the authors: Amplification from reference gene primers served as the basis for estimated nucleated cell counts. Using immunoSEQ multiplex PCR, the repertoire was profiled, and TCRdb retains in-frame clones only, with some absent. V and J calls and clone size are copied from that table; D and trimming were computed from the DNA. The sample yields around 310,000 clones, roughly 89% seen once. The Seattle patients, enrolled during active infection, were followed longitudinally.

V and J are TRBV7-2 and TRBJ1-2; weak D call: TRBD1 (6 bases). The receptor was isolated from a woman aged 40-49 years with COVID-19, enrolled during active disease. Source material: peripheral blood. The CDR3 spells CASSLGHGLFYGYTF. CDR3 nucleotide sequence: TGTGCCAGCAGCTTGGGACACGGGCTCTTCTATGGCTACACCTTC.